Below, 24 T cell receptor beta chains from the same sample are listed, as sequenced in a study of shared clonotypes between healthy human individuals. Measured with immunoSEQ multiplex PCR; TCRdb has only the in-frame clones, and not every one. The sample yields approximately 1,500,000 clones, 98% seen once. The sample comprised naive CD4+ T cells sorted from blood. Subset noted: CD45RA+ positively selected. The receptor source for this set is a man aged 30 to 39 in good health.

V usage is TRBV9 and J usage is TRBJ2-1; D is ambiguous. The CDR3 consists of 13 residues. V gave up 4 bases and J gave up 5 bases, with 10 bases separating them. Germline CDR1 is SGDLS and CDR2 is YYNGEE. CDR3 protein: CASSSRIDNEQFF. DNA for the CDR3: TGTGCCAGCAGCTCCCGAATTGACAATGAGCAGTTCTTC.

The chain carries TRBV7-2 and TRBJ2-7; 12 bases fit TRBD2. Germline CDR1 and CDR2: SGHTA and FQGNSA. The V and J ends lost 6 bases and 4 bases, in that order; junction bases with no gene match: 4. The CDR3 spans 14 residues. CDR3 sequence: CASSLGLAGYEQYF. DNA of the CDR3: TGTGCCAGCAGTCTCGGACTAGCGGGATACGAGCAGTACTTC. Filled out from reference TRBV7-2 and TRBJ2-7, the complete variable domain reads GAGVSQSPSNKVTEKGKDVELRCDPISGHTALYWYRQSLGQGLEFLIYFQGNSAPDKSGLPSDRFSAERTGGSVSTLTIQRTQQEDSAVYLCASSLGLAGYEQYFGPGTRLTVT.

This clone occurred once. J is TRBJ2-1 and V is TRBV6-4; 8 positions match TRBD1. The CDR3 is made up of 14 amino acids. The J segment lost 9 bases and the V segment lost 5 bases, leaving 9 bases of the junction unmatched. Germline V lookup: CDR1 MRHNA, CDR2 SNTAGT. CDR3 bases: TGTGCCAGCAGTAGGACAGGGACAATTGGTGAGCAGTTCTTC. Amino acid sequence: CASSRTGTIGEQFF.

The V call is TRBV5-1, the J call TRBJ1-1; D not certain. The V gene lost 4 bases and the J gene lost 10 bases, with 11 bases spanning the gap. The CDR3 contains 11 residues. Germline CDR1 reads SGHRS; CDR2 reads YFSETQ. The CDR3 here is CASSNGDRAFF. CDR3 nucleotide sequence: TGCGCCAGCAGCAACGGAGACCGAGCTTTCTTT.

V gene TRBV9 combines with J gene TRBJ2-2, with a possible D match to TRBD1 (5 bases). The CDR3 spans 16 residues. Trimming removed 3 bases at V and 3 bases at J, with 15 bases between. Germline-derived CDR1 and CDR2 are SGDLS and YYNGEE. CDR3 protein: CASSALRGRDTGELFF. In DNA, the CDR3 is TGTGCCAGCAGCGCCCTAAGGGGAAGGGACACCGGGGAGCTGTTTTTT.

This rearrangement joins TRBV11-3 to TRBJ1-1; possibly TRBD1 for D (6 bases). The CDR3 runs to 13 residues. Germline CDR1 SGHNT, CDR2 YENEEA. The V end was cut by 6 bases, the J end by 6 bases, with 14 bases between. CDR3 in DNA: TGTGCCAGCAGTAGCAGGGGAGGCTCTGAAGCTTTCTTT. Its protein is CASSSRGGSEAFF.

The rearrangement links TRBV11-2 to TRBJ2-4, with 14 bases identical to TRBD2. The CDR3 covers 18 residues. Germline values: CDR1 SGHAT, CDR2 FQNNGV. The ends lost 3 bases at V and 6 bases at J; junction bases unmatched: 10. DNA of the CDR3: TGTGCCAGCAGCTTTAGACCGGGACTAGCGGGAGTGGCAAACATTCAGTACTTC. Translation: CASSFRPGLAGVANIQYF. The whole variable domain, filled in from reference TRBV11-2 and TRBJ2-4, reads EAGVAQSPRYKIIEKRQSVAFWCNPISGHATLYWYQQILGQGPKLLIQFQNNGVVDDSQLPKDRFSAERLKGVDSTLKIQPAKLEDSAVYLCASSFRPGLAGVANIQYFGAGTRLSVL.

The chain combines TRBV28 with TRBJ2-7; D not certain. Germline CDR1 and CDR2: MDHEN and SYDVKM. V gave up 10 bases and J gave up 2 bases, with 12 bases separating them. This CDR3 contains 12 residues. CDR3 nucleotides: TGTGCCACCCACGGTCCCCCCTACGAGCAGTACTTC. Encoded protein: CATHGPPYEQYF.

This chain joins TRBV19 and TRBJ2-3; a weak D match, TRBD2 (5 bases). This CDR3 comprises 13 residues. Germline CDR1 and CDR2: LNHDA and SQIVND (reference sequence). V was trimmed by 10 bases and J by 2 bases, leaving 13 bases between them. The CDR3 here is CATLPGNTDTQYF. The DNA of the CDR3 is TGTGCCACTCTCCCGGGAAACACAGATACGCAGTATTTT.

CDR3 DNA: TGTGCCACCGGGTGGCGCGGGGTCAAAAACATTCAGTACTTC. This codes for CATGWRGVKNIQYF. The chain joins TRBV15 to TRBJ2-4, with D maybe TRBD2 (6 bases). The CDR3 totals 14 residues. From germline, CDR1 is LNHNV and CDR2 YYDKDF (reference sequence). Trimming removed 8 bases at V and 3 bases at J, with 14 bases between.

V gene TRBV6-5 combines with J gene TRBJ2-2; D possibly corresponds to TRBD2 (5 bases). CDR1 and CDR2 (germline): MNHEY, SVGAGI. Trimming left V 0 bases short and J 5 bases short, with 13 bases between. The CDR3 length is 16 residues. The CDR3 coding sequence is TGTGCCAGCAGTTACTCGGCCCGGACTCGGACCGGGGAGCTGTTTTTT. This gives the protein CASSYSARTRTGELFF.

V gene TRBV9 combines with J gene TRBJ2-3; no clear D. The germline V gene encodes CDR1 SGDLS and CDR2 YYNGEE. V lost 4 bases, J lost 0 bases, and 12 bases lay in between. The CDR3 contains 15 residues. CDR3 sequence (DNA): TGTGCCAGCAGCCCCCCAATGATCAGCACAGATACGCAGTATTTT. This sequence encodes CASSPPMISTDTQYF.

This clone was recorded once. The chain carries TRBV9 and TRBJ2-2; the D gene is possibly TRBD2 (6 bases). Germline values: CDR1 SGDLS, CDR2 YYNGEE. V dropped 1 base and J dropped 1 base, with 14 bases sitting between them. The CDR3 is 17 amino acids. The CDR3 protein is CASSVTLHGRNTGELFF. CDR3 coding DNA: TGTGCCAGCAGCGTAACCCTGCACGGGAGGAACACCGGGGAGCTGTTTTTT.

The gene calls are TRBV7-2 and TRBJ2-7; no clear D. The germline V gene encodes CDR1 SGHTA and CDR2 FQGNSA. CDR3 length: 13 residues. V was cut by 2 bases and J by 7 bases, with 12 bases left in between. The CDR3 DNA is TGTGCCAGCAGCTTATTTCGGTGGTGGGAGCAGTACTTC. Translating gives CASSLFRWWEQYF.

The rearrangement links TRBV4-3 to TRBJ2-7; a possible D gene is TRBD1 (5 bases). The length of the CDR3 is 12 residues. Trimming shortened V by 3 bases and J by 6 bases, and 9 bases separated the two germline ends. The germline V gene has CDR1 LGHNA and CDR2 YSLEER. The CDR3 coding sequence is TGCGCCAGCAGCCAGGGAAGGGGCGAGCAGTACTTC. It specifies CASSQGRGEQYF.

This clone was observed once. The CDR3 nucleotides are TGTGCCAGCAGTGATCTTCGGACGGACCAAGAGACCCAGTACTTC. This codes for CASSDLRTDQETQYF. The J gene is TRBJ2-5, the V gene TRBV25-1; unclear D gene. The CDR3 runs to 15 residues. The V end was cut by 3 bases, the J end by 0 bases, with 11 bases between. CDR1 is MGHDK and CDR2 is SYGVNS in the germline V gene.

The CDR3 nucleotides read TGCGCCAGCAGCCCCGGGACTAGCGTCTCTGAGCAGTTCTTC. Translation gives CASSPGTSVSEQFF. The V gene is TRBV5-1, the J gene TRBJ2-1, with TRBD2 matching over 10 bases. The CDR3 spans 14 residues. Unmatched junction bases numbered 7, after V lost 4 bases and J lost 9 bases. The germline CDR1 and CDR2 sequences are SGHRS and YFSETQ.

The rearrangement uses TRBV5-4 and TRBJ2-7; TRBD2 is a possible D gene (5 bases). This CDR3 spans 15 amino acids. Trimming removed 0 bases at V and 0 bases at J, with 10 bases between. Germline CDR1 is SGHNT and CDR2 is YYREEE (reference sequence). The CDR3 bases are TGTGCCAGCAGCTTGGACGCGGGCCGCTCCTACGAGCAGTACTTC. Its protein product is CASSLDAGRSYEQYF.

The rearrangement links TRBV18 to TRBJ2-3; D is unresolved. V shed 3 bases and J shed 6 bases, with 7 bases lying between them. CDR3 length: 12 residues. The germline V gene has CDR1 KGHSH and CDR2 LQKENI. The DNA for the CDR3 is TGTGCCAGCTCACCGGTGATTGATACGCAGTATTTT. Translating it yields CASSPVIDTQYF.

DNA for the CDR3: TGTGCCAGCAGCGAGAATACCGGTACCGGGGAGCTGTTTTTT. Its translation is CASSENTGTGELFF. J is TRBJ2-2 and V is TRBV2; no clear D gene. The CDR3 sequence is 14 residues long. In germline, CDR1 is SNHLY, CDR2 FYNNEI. V lost 6 bases to trimming and J lost 5 bases, with 13 bases between them.

The rearrangement uses TRBV11-3 and TRBJ2-1; TRBD2 matches at 14 bases. The CDR3 sequence is 16 residues long. V shed 5 bases, J shed 7 bases, and the junction held 7 bases outside the gene matches. Germline CDR1 and CDR2: SGHNT and YENEEA. The CDR3 spells CASSPPRLAGGNEQFF. As DNA, the CDR3 is TGTGCCAGCAGCCCCCCCCGACTAGCGGGAGGGAATGAGCAGTTCTTC.

In this sample, this clone turned up once. In nucleotides, the CDR3 is TGTGCCACCGCCGGGTCAGAAGAGACCCAGTACTTC. Translation gives CATAGSEETQYF. V and J are TRBV6-5 and TRBJ2-5; D gene uncertain. Deletions cut 10 bases from V and 3 bases from J, with 12 bases between. The CDR3 is made up of 12 amino acids. The V gene's germline CDR1 is MNHEY and CDR2 SVGAGI.

This chain joins TRBV5-1 and TRBJ2-3; 8 nucleotides line up with TRBD2. The CDR3 covers 15 residues. Germline V gene sequence: CDR1 SGHRS, CDR2 YFSETQ. V lost 2 bases to trimming and J lost 4 bases; unmatched junction nucleotides: 6. The CDR3 region is CASSLNGRAADTQYF. Here the CDR3 DNA reads TGCGCCAGCAGCTTAAACGGGAGGGCCGCAGATACGCAGTATTTT.

The CDR3 region is CASSINRGSYNEQFF. The DNA for the CDR3 is TGTGCCAGTAGTATAAACAGGGGCTCCTACAATGAGCAGTTCTTC. The rearrangement links TRBV19 to TRBJ2-1; 7 nucleotides match TRBD1. V trimming: 2 bases; J trimming: 0 bases; junction bases outside the gene matches: 1. CDR3 size: 15 residues. Germline CDR1 and CDR2: LNHDA and SQIVND (reference sequence).